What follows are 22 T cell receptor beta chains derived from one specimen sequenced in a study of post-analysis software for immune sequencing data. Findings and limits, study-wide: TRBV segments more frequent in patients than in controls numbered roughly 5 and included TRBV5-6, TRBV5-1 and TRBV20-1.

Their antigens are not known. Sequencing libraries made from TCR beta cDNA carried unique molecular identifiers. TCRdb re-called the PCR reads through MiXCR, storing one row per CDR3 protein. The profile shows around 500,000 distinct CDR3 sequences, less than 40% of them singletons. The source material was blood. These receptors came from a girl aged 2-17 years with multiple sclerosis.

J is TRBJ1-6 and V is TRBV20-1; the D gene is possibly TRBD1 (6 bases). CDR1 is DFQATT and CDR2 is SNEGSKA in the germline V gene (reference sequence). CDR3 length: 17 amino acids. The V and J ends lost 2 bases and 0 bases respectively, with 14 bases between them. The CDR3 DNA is TGCAGTGCTAGACCCCGGACAGAAAGCTCCTATAATTCACCCCTCCACTTT. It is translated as CSARPRTESSYNSPLHF.

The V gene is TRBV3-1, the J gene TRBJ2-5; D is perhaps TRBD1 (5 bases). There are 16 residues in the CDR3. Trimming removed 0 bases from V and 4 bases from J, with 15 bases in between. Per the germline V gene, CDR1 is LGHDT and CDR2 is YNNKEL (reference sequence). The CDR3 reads CASSQDWTQGRETQYF. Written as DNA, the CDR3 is TGTGCCAGCAGCCAAGATTGGACGCAGGGTCGAGAGACCCAGTACTTC.

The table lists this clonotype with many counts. CDR3 in amino acids: CSARGGGEQFF. The CDR3 nucleotides read TGCAGCGCCCGCGGTGGGGGTGAGCAGTTCTTC. The chain has TRBV20-1 and TRBJ2-1; D might be TRBD1 or TRBD2, each matching 5 bases. The CDR3 runs 11 residues. Germline V gene data show CDR1 as DFQATT and CDR2 as SNEGSKA (reference sequence).

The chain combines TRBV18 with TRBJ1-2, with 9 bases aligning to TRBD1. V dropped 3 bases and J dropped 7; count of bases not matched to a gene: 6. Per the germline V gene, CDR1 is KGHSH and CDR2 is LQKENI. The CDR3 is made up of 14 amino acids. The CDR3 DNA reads TGTGCCAGCTCACCCAGACAGGGGGTAGTTGGCTACACCTTC. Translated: CASSPRQGVVGYTF.

The CDR3 is CASGGRVDNEQFF. For the CDR3, the DNA is TGTGCCAGCGGGGGCAGGGTGGACAATGAGCAGTTCTTC. The chain joins TRBV28 to TRBJ2-1; the D gene is possibly TRBD1 (6 bases). The CDR3 is 13 amino acids. The germline gives CDR1 MDHEN, CDR2 SYDVKM. Trimming left V 8 bases short and J 5 bases short, with 13 bases between. Full variable domain (rest looked up from reference TRBV28 and TRBJ2-1): DVKVTQSSRYLVKRTGEKVFLECVQDMDHENMFWYRQDPGLGLRLIYFSYDVKMKEKGDIPEGYSVSREKKERFSLILESASTNQTSMYLCASGGRVDNEQFFGPGTRLTVL.

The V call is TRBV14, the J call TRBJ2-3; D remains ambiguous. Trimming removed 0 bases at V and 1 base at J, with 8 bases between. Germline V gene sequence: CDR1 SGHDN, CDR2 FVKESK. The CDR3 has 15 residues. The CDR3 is CASSQDIVRTDTQYF. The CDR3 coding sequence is TGTGCCAGCAGCCAAGATATCGTCCGCACAGATACGCAGTATTTT.

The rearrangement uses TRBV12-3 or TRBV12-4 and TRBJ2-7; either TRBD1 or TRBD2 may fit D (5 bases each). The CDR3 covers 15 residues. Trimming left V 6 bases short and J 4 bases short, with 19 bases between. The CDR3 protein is CASSGTVIPGYEQYF. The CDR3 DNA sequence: TGTGCCAGCAGCGGGACCGTCATTCCTGGATACGAGCAGTACTTC.

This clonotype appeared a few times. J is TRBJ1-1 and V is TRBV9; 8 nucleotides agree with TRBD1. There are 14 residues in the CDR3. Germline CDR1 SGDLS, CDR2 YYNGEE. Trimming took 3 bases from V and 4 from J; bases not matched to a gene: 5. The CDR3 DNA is TGTGCCAGCAGCGCGACAGGGGAAATCACTGAAGCTTTCTTT. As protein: CASSATGEITEAFF.

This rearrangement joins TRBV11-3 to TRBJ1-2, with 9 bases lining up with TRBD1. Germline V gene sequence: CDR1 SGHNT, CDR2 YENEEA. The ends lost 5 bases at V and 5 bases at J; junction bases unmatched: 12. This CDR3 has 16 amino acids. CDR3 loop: CASSPGPGQGVYGYTF. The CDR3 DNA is TGTGCCAGCAGCCCAGGCCCGGGACAGGGTGTATATGGCTACACCTTC.

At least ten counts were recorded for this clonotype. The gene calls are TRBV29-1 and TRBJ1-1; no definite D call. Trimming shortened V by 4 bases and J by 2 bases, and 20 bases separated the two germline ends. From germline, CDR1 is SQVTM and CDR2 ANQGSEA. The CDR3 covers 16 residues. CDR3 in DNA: TGCAGCGTTGCGAGTTGGGCTGGGAATCCTAACACTGAAGCTTTCTTT. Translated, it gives CSVASWAGNPNTEAFF.

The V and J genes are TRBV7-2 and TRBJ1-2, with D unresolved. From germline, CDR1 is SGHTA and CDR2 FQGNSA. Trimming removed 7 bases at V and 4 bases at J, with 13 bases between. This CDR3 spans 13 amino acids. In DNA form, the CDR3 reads TGTGCCAGCAACAATGGACGATCCTATGGCTACACCTTC. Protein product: CASNNGRSYGYTF.

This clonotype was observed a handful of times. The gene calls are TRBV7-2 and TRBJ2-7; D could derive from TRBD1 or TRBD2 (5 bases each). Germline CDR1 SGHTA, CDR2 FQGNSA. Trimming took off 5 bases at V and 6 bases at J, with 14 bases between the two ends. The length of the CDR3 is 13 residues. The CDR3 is CASSPVGVGEQYF. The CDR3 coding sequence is TGTGCCAGCAGCCCGGTGGGGGTTGGCGAGCAGTACTTC. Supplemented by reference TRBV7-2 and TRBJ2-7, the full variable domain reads GAGVSQSPSNKVTEKGKDVELRCDPISGHTALYWYRQSLGQGLEFLIYFQGNSAPDKSGLPSDRFSAERTGGSVSTLTIQRTQQEDSAVYLCASSPVGVGEQYFGPGTRLTVT.

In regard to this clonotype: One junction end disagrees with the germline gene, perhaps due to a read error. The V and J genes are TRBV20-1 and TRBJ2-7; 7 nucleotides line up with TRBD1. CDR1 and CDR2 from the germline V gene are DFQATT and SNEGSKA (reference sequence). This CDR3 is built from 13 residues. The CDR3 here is CNARGGSRYEQYF. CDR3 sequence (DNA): TGCAATGCTAGAGGGGGCTCTAGATACGAGCAGTACTTC.

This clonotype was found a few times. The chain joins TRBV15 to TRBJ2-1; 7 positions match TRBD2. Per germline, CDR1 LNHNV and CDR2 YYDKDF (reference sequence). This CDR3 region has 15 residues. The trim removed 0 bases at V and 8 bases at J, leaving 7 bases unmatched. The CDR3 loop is CATSRDWEGLDEQFF. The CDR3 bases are TGTGCCACCAGCAGAGATTGGGAGGGGCTGGATGAGCAGTTCTTC. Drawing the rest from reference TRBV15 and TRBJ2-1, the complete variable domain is DAMVIQNPRYQVTQFGKPVTLSCSQTLNHNVMYWYQQKSSQAPKLLFHYYDKDFNNEADTPDNFQSRRPNTSFCFLDIRSPGLGDTAMYLCATSRDWEGLDEQFFGPGTRLTVL.

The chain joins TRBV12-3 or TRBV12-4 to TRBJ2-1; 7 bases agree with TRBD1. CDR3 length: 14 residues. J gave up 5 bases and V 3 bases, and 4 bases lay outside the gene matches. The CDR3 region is CASSFLGQDNEQFF. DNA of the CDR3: TGTGCCAGCAGTTTTCTCGGACAGGACAATGAGCAGTTCTTC.

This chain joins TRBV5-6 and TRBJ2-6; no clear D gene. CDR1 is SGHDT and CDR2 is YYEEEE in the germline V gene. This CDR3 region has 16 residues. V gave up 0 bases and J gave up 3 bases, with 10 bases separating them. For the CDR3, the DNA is TGTGCCAGCAGCTTGGCCGAGGTTTTTGGGGCCAACGTCCTGACTTTC. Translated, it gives CASSLAEVFGANVLTF.

This CDR3 reads CASSFQDWNTEAFF. CDR3 nucleotides: TGTGCCAGCAGTTTCCAGGATTGGAACACTGAAGCTTTCTTT. The J gene is TRBJ1-1, the V gene TRBV27; D gene unclear. Trimming left V 3 bases short and J 1 base short, with 9 bases between. This CDR3 comprises 14 residues. Germline CDR1 is MNHEY and CDR2 is SMNVEV (reference sequence).

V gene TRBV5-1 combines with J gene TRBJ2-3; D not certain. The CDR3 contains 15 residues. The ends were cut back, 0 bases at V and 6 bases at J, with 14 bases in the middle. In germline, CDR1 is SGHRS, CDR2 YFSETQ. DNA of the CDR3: TGCGCCAGCAGCTTGGTGTCCCCTCTGCGCGATACGCAGTATTTT. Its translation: CASSLVSPLRDTQYF.

The CDR3 DNA follows: TGTGCCAGCAGCCCCGCAAGACAGGGTGTCTACGAGCAGTACTTC. It translates to CASSPARQGVYEQYF. The chain is built from TRBV6-6 and TRBJ2-1, with 7 bases identical to TRBD1. The J call is in doubt because the DNA end fits TRBJ2-7 better. This CDR3 is built from 15 residues. CDR1 is MNHNY and CDR2 is SVGAGI in the germline V gene (reference sequence).

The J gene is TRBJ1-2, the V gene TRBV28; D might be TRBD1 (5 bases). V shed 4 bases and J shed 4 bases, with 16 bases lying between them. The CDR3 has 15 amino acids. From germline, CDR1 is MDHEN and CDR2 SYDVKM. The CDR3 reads CASSCGAGMGYGYTF. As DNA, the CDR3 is TGTGCCAGCAGTTGCGGAGCAGGGATGGGCTATGGCTACACCTTC.

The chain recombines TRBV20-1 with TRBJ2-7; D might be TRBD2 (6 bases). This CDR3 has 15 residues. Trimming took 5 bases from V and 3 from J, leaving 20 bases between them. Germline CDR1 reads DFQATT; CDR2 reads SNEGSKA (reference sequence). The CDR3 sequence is CSAPDGGRRHYEQYF. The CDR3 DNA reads TGCAGTGCTCCTGATGGAGGGCGACGGCACTACGAGCAGTACTTC.

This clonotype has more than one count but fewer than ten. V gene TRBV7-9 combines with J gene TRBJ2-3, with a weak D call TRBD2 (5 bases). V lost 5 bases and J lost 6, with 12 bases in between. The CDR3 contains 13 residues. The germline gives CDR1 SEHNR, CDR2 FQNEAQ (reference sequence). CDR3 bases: TGTGCCAGCAGCCCACGGGATGGGGATACGCAGTATTTT. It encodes CASSPRDGDTQYF.